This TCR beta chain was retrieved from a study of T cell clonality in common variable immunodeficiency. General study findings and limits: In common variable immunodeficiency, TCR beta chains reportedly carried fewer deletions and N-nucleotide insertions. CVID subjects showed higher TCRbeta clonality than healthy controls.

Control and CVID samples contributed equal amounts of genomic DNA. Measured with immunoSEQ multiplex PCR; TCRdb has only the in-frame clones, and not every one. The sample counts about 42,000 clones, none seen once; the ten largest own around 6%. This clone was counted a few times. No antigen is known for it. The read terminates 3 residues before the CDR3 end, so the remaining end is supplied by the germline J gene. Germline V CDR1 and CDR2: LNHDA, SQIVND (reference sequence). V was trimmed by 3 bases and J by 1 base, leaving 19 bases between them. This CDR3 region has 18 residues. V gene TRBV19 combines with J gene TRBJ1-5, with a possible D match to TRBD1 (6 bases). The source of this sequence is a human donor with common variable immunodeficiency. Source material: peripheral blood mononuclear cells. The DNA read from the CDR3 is TGTGCCAGTAGTATCTCGCAGGGGCGGAGGATGAGCAATCAGCCC. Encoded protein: CASSISQGRRMSNQP. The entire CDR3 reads CASSISQGRRMSNQPQHF.